This T cell receptor (beta chain) appears in the sequencing data of a study of cytomegalovirus exposure and HLA in healthy donors (dated by TCRdb to about 2017). Context from the whole study: In an earlier analysis of some 550 of the donors, under 300 Gb of sequence data and 117 million unique TCR beta sequences from 180 million or so T cells were reported. Around 320 gigabases of sequencing data and 78 million or so unique TCR sequences were included in an early release covering over 600 HLA-typed donors. The genetic ancestry cluster associated with self-reported Caucasian donors included over 65% of the approximately 430 genotyped donors. The aim of the study was to test whether cataloging public T cell receptors could identify signatures of past pathogen exposure. The study profiled the T cell repertoires of some 610 subjects by immunosequencing and related them to cytomegalovirus serostatus. A separate validation cohort of over 95 different subjects was used in addition to the approximately 610-subject first cohort. To predict cytomegalovirus infection status, the study brought together high-throughput TCR immunosequencing, statistical association of individual TCRs with disease status, and machine learning. A later analysis re-examined previously published TCR beta repertoires from about 670 donors and added high-resolution HLA genotyping to investigate patterns of TCR occurrence. Rather than using new phenotypic data, the later analysis identified candidate immune exposures from TCR beta sequences and from how often those sequences occurred across donors. To decide whether each TCR beta V gene segment behaved as functional or pseudogenic, an earlier analysis of approximately 600 of the donors relied on high-throughput TCR beta sequencing. Alongside the repertoire data, information on donor age, sex, ethnicity and CMV serostatus was compiled. In a later genetic analysis, genome-wide SNP genotypes for about three fifths of the 666 donors were used, and that subset was treated as a discovery cohort. Every repertoire in the discovery cohort had been generated on one and the same sequencing platform. HLA typing included class I and class II loci at four-digit resolution. The number of typed donors differed by locus: about 620-630 for A, B, C, DRB1 and DQB1; 500 to 550 for DQA1; 606 for DPA1; and roughly 470 for DPB1. Five DR-DQ haplotypes were treated as single units for association and clustering because of strong linkage in the cohort. On average, roughly 250,000 unique TCR beta nucleotide sequences were sequenced per donor among a few hundred genotyped donors of the cohort, with about 17% of those sequences being non-productive. On the study overall, not on this receptor specifically: A group of highly shared sequence variants was considered likely to be a technical artifact of the sequencing pipeline. When HLA alleles, especially DR and DQ, strongly co-occurred, TCR associations were difficult to assign to individual alleles. Several of the top co-occurrence clusters appeared to be linked to parvovirus B19, influenza, CMV and Epstein-Barr virus, according to a later analysis. The authors suggested that the approach could potentially be extended to other disease states and immunological phenotypes. Some IMGT-functional V segments, including TRBV6-2 and TRBV6-3, could not be distinguished by the 87-base-pair reads and were therefore excluded. Across donors, most TCR sequences were observed very rarely, whereas some public TCRs were present in many individuals. The only immune exposure information available for the cohort was CMV serostatus. Over 15 rarely observed V segments, including chromosome 9 orphons, were excluded from the earlier analysis of several hundred of the donors because counts were too low. A further reported finding was that TCR beta sequences accurately predicted the HLA-A and HLA-B alleles for most subjects in the first cohort. Correlated functional status among segregating V segments might be attributable to linkage disequilibrium, but an unknown experimental factor could not be ruled out. A later analysis associated 16,951 TCR beta sequences with specific HLA alleles at a false discovery rate of 0.05. V-gene and J-gene trimming of TCR beta chains was associated with a missense DCLRE1C variant in a later genetic analysis, and the association was replicated in an independent cohort. In an earlier analysis of some 500 of the donors, most TCR beta V segments appeared in productive rearrangements about 90% or about 30% of the time, broadly matching IMGT annotations. A later analysis found that most CMV-associated TCR beta chains appeared HLA-restricted, with HLA associations seemingly driven largely by CMV exposure. Because HLA typing was missing for some donors at each locus, association tests included only the typed subset. In a later genetic analysis, fewer N-insertions in productive TCRs were reported among donors in an Asian-associated ancestry cluster than the approximately 670-donor mean. Cytomegalovirus status was reported to be diagnosed by the classifier with high specificity and sensitivity in both the original and validation cohorts. In this cohort, only TCR beta chains were sequenced, and detectable features were limited by the absence of alpha or paired-chain data. In vitro tests confirmed that three of the cytomegalovirus-associated TCR beta chains recognize cytomegalovirus antigens. In a later analysis, HLA-associated TCR beta chains were found to be more clonally expanded and to have lower generation probabilities than equally common non-associated chains. The study gave a list of under 200 TCR beta chains associated with cytomegalovirus. According to a later analysis, TCR association rates differed among HLA loci, with DRB1 alleles showing the most associated TCRs and HLA-C alleles showing the fewest. Roughly uniform sequencing depth across donors was assumed in presence/absence analyses, although this assumption may not hold.

Library preparation was by the immunoSEQ multiplex PCR assay. A mixture of 60 forward primers for TCR Vbeta segments and 13 reverse primers for TCR Jbeta segments was used in the multiplex PCR. The CDR3 region of rearranged TCR beta genes was amplified from genomic DNA by a multiplex PCR assay. The Illumina HiSeq System was used to sequence the amplified TCR beta libraries as 87-base-pair reads. From the authors' description of their analysis: A later analysis tallied 80 million to 95 million unique TCR beta chains across the approximately 670 repertoires, and about 12 million of those chains were shared by two or more donors. Raw reads were error-corrected and collapsed into unique sequences by a nearest-neighbor algorithm in which closely related sequences were merged to remove PCR and sequencing errors. V, D and J gene segments were assigned by aligning CDR3 sequences to IMGT reference sequences. For a sequence to be retained, at least a six-nucleotide match to both a V gene segment and a J gene segment was required. Rearrangements were classified as productive when the CDR3 lacked stop codons and remained in frame with V and J, and all other rearrangements were classified as non-productive. CDR3 was defined by IMGT convention, running from the second conserved V-encoded cysteine to the conserved J-encoded phenylalanine. The earlier analysis of some 580 of the donors excluded any sequence lacking an unambiguous match to a single V gene segment. An earlier analysis of approximately 590 of the donors classified V segments as functional when productive rearrangements were above 56.7% and as segregating when the standard deviation between donors was above 5%. A statistical classification framework was developed to diagnose cytomegalovirus status using the catalog of TCR beta chain sequences. A later analysis assigned V and J genes by comparing TCR nucleotide sequences with IMGT/GENE-DB human TR gene sequences. Using the TCRdist pipeline, a later analysis assigned CDR3 sequences along with most-parsimonious VDJ recombination scenarios. In a later analysis, every TCR beta chain was defined by the combination of its CDR3 amino acid sequence and its V-gene family, and reads without a unique V-gene family were dropped. As a way to deal with suspected cross-contamination and a sequencing artifact, a later analysis dropped under 600 nucleotide sequences that were highly shared and had low generation probability. A later analysis calculated a clonal expansion index for each public chain from normalized within-repertoire ranks of inferred template counts. A later analysis computed generation probabilities with a VDJ recombination model fitted to out-of-frame rearrangements, and checked the results against IGoR. A later analysis scored TCR-TCR, TCR-HLA and TCR-CMV co-occurrence with hypergeometric tests, applying a repertoire-size bias correction to TCR pairs. False discovery rates were estimated in a later analysis by permuting HLA or CMV assignments 20 times. In a later analysis, co-occurring TCRs were grouped using DBSCAN, with TCRdist sequence similarity added in when clustering inside HLA-allele-positive subsets. Repertoires with fewer than 30,000 or more than 120,000 public chains, plus five repertoires with anomalous nucleotide sharing, were excluded from co-occurrence clustering. As stored in TCRdb, this immuneACCESS dataset retains in-frame rearrangements with V and J assigned. A fraction of the clones does not appear; measured against another copy, unresolved V genes explain less than half of the discrepancy, and the remainder lacks a known reason. The D gene and trimming were derived from the DNA, and the V and J assignments and clone size from that table. The sample table contains about 55,000 clones; only one count was recorded for around four fifths of them. The ten biggest clones cover roughly 1.5% of the sample.

The cohort consisted of 670 or so healthy bone marrow donors. All cohort members were sampled while nominally healthy, although unrecorded immune exposures were likely present. The donor tested CMV seronegative, placing the donor among the 350 or so seronegative members of the cohort. Every donor gave a peripheral blood sample, and the peripheral blood mononuclear cells from that sample were used for TCR beta sequencing. Genomic DNA was extracted from the blood cell samples with the Qiagen DNeasy Blood Extraction Kit. As to this clone: It lacks a known antigen. No quality values exist for individual bases; no much larger clone is one base distant.

Looking up the germline V gene (reference sequence) yields CDR1 LNHDA and CDR2 SQIVND. Trimming takes 1 base off V and 0 bases off J; junction bases not matched to a gene: 2. Spanning cysteine to phenylalanine, the CDR3 consists of 16 amino acids. The retained sequence is limited to the CDR3, 48 bases, with the frame set at the first base. This TCR was recovered from a man younger than 45 in good health and CMV-seronegative. Sequences were obtained from PBMCs. The chain employs TRBV19 and TRBJ2-3; 9 middle bases align to TRBD2. The CDR3 here reads CASSIGTSGSTDTQYF. The sequenced DNA is TGTGCCAGTAGTATAGGTACTAGCGGGAGCACAGATACGCAGTATTTT.